Listed below are T cell receptor beta chains from one sample, sequenced in a study of T-cell memory formation after mild COVID-19. Via MiXCR, TCRdb re-called the 5' RACE reads, giving one row per CDR3 protein. Among about 470,000 distinct CDR3 sequences listed, around a quarter were seen once. The sequencing input was PBMCs or a T cell subset sorted from them (not recorded which). These TCRs come from an adult woman who had mild COVID-19 (a few samples of this study predate the infection). Cell type and time point are not known. The CDR3 runs from the conserved cysteine through the conserved F or W.

V,CDR3
TRBV5-6,CASSLGIQAEQFF
TRBV20-1,CSARGGTESSHNEQFF
TRBV6-5,CASSYGGVGGYTF
TRBV9,CASSATGIGQETQYF
TRBV12-3/TRBV12-4,CASSFLEDRENEQFF
TRBV12-3/TRBV12-4,CASRGRVAVRDTQYF
TRBV19,CASSPARHFTDTQYF
TRBV5-1,CASSFGGASYEQYF
TRBV30,CAWSVGLAGNQETQYF
TRBV6-4,CASSDSPPGDWGNEQFF
TRBV5-1,CASSSGTSWRFF
TRBV12-3/TRBV12-4,CASTARASYNEQFF
TRBV5-1,CASSLVVYSPLHF
TRBV29-1,CSVKGRAGSYNEQFF
TRBV24-1,CATSDLGGLAGGTDTQYF
TRBV6-2/TRBV6-3,CASSYFSDTEAFF
TRBV6-5,CASSPLQRYQETQYF
TRBV7-9,CASSQTGSSYEQYF
TRBV12-3/TRBV12-4,CASGGFTDTQYF
TRBV11-2,CASSSGAGGDEQYF
TRBV19,CASSPPWRQPQHF
TRBV4-1,CASSQEALSGGDTQYF
TRBV7-9,CASTLDRSPLHF
TRBV9,CASSAGTGNLLEQYF
TRBV5-1,CASSLDPGPYEQYF
TRBV29-1,CSVLQGQGYGYTF
TRBV5-1,CASSLSPRGDNEQFF
TRBV4-2,CASSQGDEATGELFF
TRBV20-1,CSARALDTDTQYF
TRBV6-5,CASSSPRGGTSRDTQYF
TRBV12-3/TRBV12-4,CASKQGSYEQYF
TRBV12-3/TRBV12-4,CASRPTTEAGGYTF
TRBV6-5,CASSWGGQAAPVEAFF
TRBV24-1,CATSDGGEETQYF
TRBV7-8,CASSLRFSTDTQYF
TRBV5-1,CASSLTVNYGYTF
TRBV6-2/TRBV6-3,CASSYPVGGQPTYEQYF
TRBV11-2,CASSRGGSGSSYNEQFF
TRBV4-2,CASSQEMGETQYF
TRBV7-2,CASSLAEESRAFF
TRBV7-6,CASSLGTSGRKNEQFF
TRBV5-1,CASSWAVANEQFF
TRBV7-2,CASSAQLIRTDTQYF
TRBV12-3/TRBV12-4,CASRGDRTGGSGELFF
TRBV5-1,CASSLWETAQETQYF
TRBV15,CATSRNSGGYTEAFF